This T cell receptor beta chain was obtained from a study of T cells in Graves' hyperthyroidism and ophthalmopathy. Regions amplified from RNA transcripts were the TCR beta CDR3 regions. Initially, a first-round RT-PCR of the TCR CDR3 employed the HTBI primer set. TCRdb re-derived calls from the multiplex PCR reads in MiXCR, one entry per CDR3 protein. The sample records hundreds of thousands of distinct CDR3 sequences, around 14% being singletons. Together with thyroid ultrasound, orbital computed tomography, serum thyroxine and TRAb, clinical symptoms were used for diagnoses. This sample holds PBMCs from roughly 10 ml fresh peripheral blood. Germline CDR1 is SGHTS and CDR2 is YDEGEE. The CDR3 is made up of 17 amino acids. V was cut by 3 bases and J by 5 bases, with 23 bases left in between. In this sample, this clonotype turned up many times.

The chain recombines TRBV5-8 with TRBJ1-1; no reliable D call. The origin of this receptor is a woman aged 18 to 35 with Graves' hyperthyroidism. The sample comprised blood. The CDR3 DNA is TGTGCCAGCAGCTCGGAAAGTCGTGTGGGTTCGGGAACTGAAGCTTTCTTT. This sequence encodes CASSSESRVGSGTEAFF.